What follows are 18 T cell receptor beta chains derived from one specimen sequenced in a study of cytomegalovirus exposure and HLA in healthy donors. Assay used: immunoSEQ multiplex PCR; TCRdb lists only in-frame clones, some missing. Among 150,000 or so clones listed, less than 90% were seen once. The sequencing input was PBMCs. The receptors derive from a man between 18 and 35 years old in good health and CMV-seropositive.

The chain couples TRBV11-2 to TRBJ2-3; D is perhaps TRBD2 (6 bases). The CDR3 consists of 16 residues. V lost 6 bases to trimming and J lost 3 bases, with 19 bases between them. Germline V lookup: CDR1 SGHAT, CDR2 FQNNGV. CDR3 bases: TGTGCCAGCAGTTCTCGGGACTTCGAAGGGACAGATACGCAGTATTTT. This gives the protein CASSSRDFEGTDTQYF.

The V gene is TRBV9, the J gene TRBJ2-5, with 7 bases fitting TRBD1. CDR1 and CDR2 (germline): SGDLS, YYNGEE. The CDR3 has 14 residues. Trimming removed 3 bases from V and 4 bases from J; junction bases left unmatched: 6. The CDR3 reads CASSGQGSPETQYF. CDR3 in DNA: TGTGCCAGCAGCGGACAGGGCTCCCCAGAGACCCAGTACTTC.

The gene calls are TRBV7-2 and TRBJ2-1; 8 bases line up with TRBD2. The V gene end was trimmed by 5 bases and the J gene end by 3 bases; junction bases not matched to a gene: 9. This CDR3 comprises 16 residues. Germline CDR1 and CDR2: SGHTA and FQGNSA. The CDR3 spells CASSLLAEPYYNEQFF. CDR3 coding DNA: TGTGCCAGCAGCCTACTAGCGGAGCCTTACTACAATGAGCAGTTCTTC.

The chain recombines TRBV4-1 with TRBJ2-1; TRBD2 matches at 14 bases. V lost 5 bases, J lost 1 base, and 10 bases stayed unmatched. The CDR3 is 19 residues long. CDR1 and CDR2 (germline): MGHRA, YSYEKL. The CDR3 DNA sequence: TGCGCCAGCAGCAGACGGGGACTAGCGGGAGATAATTCCTACAATGAGCAGTTCTTC. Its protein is CASSRRGLAGDNSYNEQFF.

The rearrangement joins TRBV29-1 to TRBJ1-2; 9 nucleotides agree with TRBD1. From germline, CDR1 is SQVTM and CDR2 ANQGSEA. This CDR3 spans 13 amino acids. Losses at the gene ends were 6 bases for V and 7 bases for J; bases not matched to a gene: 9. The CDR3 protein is CSVGPGQGRGYTF. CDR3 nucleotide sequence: TGCAGCGTCGGTCCGGGACAGGGCCGTGGCTACACCTTC.

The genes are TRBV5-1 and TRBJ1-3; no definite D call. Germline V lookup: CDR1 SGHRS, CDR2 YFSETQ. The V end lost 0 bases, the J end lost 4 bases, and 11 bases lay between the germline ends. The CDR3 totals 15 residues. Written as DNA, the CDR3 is TGCGCCAGCAGCTTGGGTGACTTGGAAGGAAACACCATATATTTT. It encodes CASSLGDLEGNTIYF.

The CDR3 is CAWVSTPGQRSYTF. DNA of the CDR3: TGTGCCTGGGTATCCACTCCGGGACAGAGAAGCTACACCTTC. The J gene is TRBJ1-2, the V gene TRBV30, with TRBD1 matching 7 bases. V lost 5 bases and J lost 9; bases outside the gene matches: 15. CDR3 length: 14 residues. Per germline, CDR1 GTSNPN and CDR2 SVGIG (reference sequence).

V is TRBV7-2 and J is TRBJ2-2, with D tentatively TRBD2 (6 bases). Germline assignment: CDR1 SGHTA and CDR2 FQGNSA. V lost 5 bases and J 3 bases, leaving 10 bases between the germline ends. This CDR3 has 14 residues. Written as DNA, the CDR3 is TGTGCCAGCAGCCGGACTACATACACCGGGGAGCTGTTTTTT. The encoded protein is CASSRTTYTGELFF. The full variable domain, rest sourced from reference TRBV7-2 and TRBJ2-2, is GAGVSQSPSNKVTEKGKDVELRCDPISGHTALYWYRQSLGQGLEFLIYFQGNSAPDKSGLPSDRFSAERTGGSVSTLTIQRTQQEDSAVYLCASSRTTYTGELFFGEGSRLTVL.

The CDR3 DNA is TGTGCCAGCAGCTTACTCTATACCGGGACTAGGGGTCCCGGGGAGCTGTTTTTT. This gives the protein CASSLLYTGTRGPGELFF. The gene calls are TRBV7-2 and TRBJ2-2; 8 nucleotides match TRBD2. Germline V gene sequence: CDR1 SGHTA, CDR2 FQGNSA. Trimming cost V 2 bases and J 6 bases; bases outside gene matches: 14. CDR3 length: 18 residues.

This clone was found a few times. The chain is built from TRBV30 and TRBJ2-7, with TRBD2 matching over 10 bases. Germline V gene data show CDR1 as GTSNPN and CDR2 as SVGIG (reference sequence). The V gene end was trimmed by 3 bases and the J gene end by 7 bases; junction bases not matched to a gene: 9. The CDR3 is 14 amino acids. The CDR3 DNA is TGTGCCTGGAGGCTAGCGGGAGCGGGGTCGGAGCAGTACTTC. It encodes CAWRLAGAGSEQYF.

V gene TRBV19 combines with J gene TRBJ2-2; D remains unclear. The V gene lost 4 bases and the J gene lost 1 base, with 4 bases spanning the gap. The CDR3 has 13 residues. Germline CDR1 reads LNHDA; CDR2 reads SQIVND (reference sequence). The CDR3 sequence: CASSTMNTGELFF. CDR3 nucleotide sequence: TGTGCCAGTAGTACTATGAACACCGGGGAGCTGTTTTTT.

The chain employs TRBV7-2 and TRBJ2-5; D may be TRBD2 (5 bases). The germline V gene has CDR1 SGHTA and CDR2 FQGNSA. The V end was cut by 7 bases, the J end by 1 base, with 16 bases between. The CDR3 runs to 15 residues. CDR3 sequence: CASTESGLIQETQYF. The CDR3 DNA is TGTGCCAGCACCGAATCCGGACTGATCCAAGAGACCCAGTACTTC.

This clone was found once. CDR3 in DNA: TGTGCCAGCCGGGGCGCGGACAGGGGAACCTACGAGCAGTACTTC. This codes for CASRGADRGTYEQYF. The chain couples TRBV6-5 to TRBJ2-7; 9 bases map to TRBD1. V was clipped by 8 bases and J by 2 bases; unmatched bases: 10. The CDR3 totals 15 residues. Germline V gene lookup returns CDR1 MNHEY and CDR2 SVGAGI.

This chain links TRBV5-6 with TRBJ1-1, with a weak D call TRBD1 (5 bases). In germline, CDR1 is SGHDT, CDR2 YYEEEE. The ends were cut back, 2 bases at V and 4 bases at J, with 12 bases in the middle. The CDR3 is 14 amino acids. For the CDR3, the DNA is TGTGCCAGCAGCTTTAGACAGACTAGCACTGAAGCTTTCTTT. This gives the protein CASSFRQTSTEAFF.

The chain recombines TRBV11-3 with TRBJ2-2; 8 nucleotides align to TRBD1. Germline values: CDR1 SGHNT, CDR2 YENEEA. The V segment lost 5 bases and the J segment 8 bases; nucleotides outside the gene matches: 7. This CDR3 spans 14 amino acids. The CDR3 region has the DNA TGTGCCAGCAGCCCCGCAGGGGGCTTGGGGGAGCTGTTTTTT. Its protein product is CASSPAGGLGELFF.

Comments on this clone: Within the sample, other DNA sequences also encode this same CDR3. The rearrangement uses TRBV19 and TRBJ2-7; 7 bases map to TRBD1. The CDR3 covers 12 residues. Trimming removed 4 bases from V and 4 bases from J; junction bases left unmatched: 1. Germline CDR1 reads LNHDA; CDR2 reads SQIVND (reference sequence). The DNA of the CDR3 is TGTGCCAGTAGTAGACAGGGTTACGAGCAGTACTTC. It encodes CASSRQGYEQYF.

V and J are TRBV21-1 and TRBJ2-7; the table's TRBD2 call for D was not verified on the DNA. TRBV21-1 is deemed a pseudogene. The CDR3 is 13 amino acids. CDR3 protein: CASTSGTTYEQYF. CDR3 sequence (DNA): TGTGCCAGCACCTCCGGGACTACTTACGAGCAGTACTTC.

The CDR3, as DNA: TGTGCCAGCAGCGGCCGGGGCTCTGGAAACACCATATATTTT. It yields the protein CASSGRGSGNTIYF. This chain connects TRBV9 to TRBJ1-3; D remains unclear. Germline CDR1 and CDR2: SGDLS and YYNGEE. This CDR3 has 14 residues. The V gene lost 3 bases and the J gene lost 0 bases, with 7 bases spanning the gap.